Following are 12 T cell receptor beta chains from one sample sequenced in a study of blood T cell repertoires in COVID-19. The table came from immunoSEQ multiplex PCR; TCRdb's copy has only in-frame clones and leaves some out. The sample has some 240,000 clones, roughly 84% seen once; the top ten hold 1.5% to 1.9%. The sample was peripheral blood. These receptors all stem from a middle-aged woman who had recovered from COVID-19.

The V call is TRBV7-9, the J call TRBJ1-6; weak D call: TRBD1 (6 bases). This CDR3 is 14 amino acids long. Per the germline V gene, CDR1 is SEHNR and CDR2 is FQNEAQ (reference sequence). V gave up 1 base and J gave up 9 bases, with 10 bases separating them. The CDR3 protein is CASSLGGRGSPLHF. The CDR3 DNA sequence: TGTGCCAGCAGCTTAGGGGGGCGAGGTTCACCCCTCCACTTT. The entire variable domain, with the rest obtained from reference TRBV7-9 and TRBJ1-6, is as follows: DTGVSQNPRHKITKRGQNVTFRCDPISEHNRLYWYRQTLGQGPEFLTYFQNEAQLEKSRLLSDRFSAERPKGSFSTLEIQRTEQGDSAMYLCASSLGGRGSPLHFGNGTRLTVT.

This sequence joins TRBV4-1 and TRBJ2-6; TRBD1 might be the D (6 bases). CDR1 and CDR2 from the germline V gene are MGHRA and YSYEKL. The CDR3 is made up of 15 amino acids. Trimming left V 6 bases short and J 4 bases short, with 13 bases between. CDR3 in DNA: TGCGCCAGCAGTCACAGGGAGTCCGGGGCCAACGTCCTGACTTTC. Protein sequence: CASSHRESGANVLTF.

The genes are TRBV5-1 and TRBJ2-5, with D uncertain. Trimming removed 2 bases at V and 3 bases at J, with 17 bases between. CDR3 length: 16 amino acids. The V gene's germline CDR1 is SGHRS and CDR2 YFSETQ. CDR3 sequence reads: CASSFFWSSREETQYF. CDR3 in DNA: TGCGCCAGCAGCTTTTTCTGGTCCTCACGGGAAGAGACCCAGTACTTC.

This sequence joins TRBV5-6 and TRBJ1-5; D may be TRBD1 (6 bases). The length of the CDR3 is 14 residues. Between the trimmed V and J ends, which lost 3 bases and 5 bases, there was a span of 12 bases. Germline V gene lookup returns CDR1 SGHDT and CDR2 YYEEEE. The CDR3 loop is CASSSGQPDQPQHF. In DNA, the CDR3 is TGTGCCAGCAGCTCCGGACAGCCGGATCAGCCCCAGCATTTT.

The rearrangement links TRBV7-9 to TRBJ2-6; D is perhaps TRBD2 (6 bases). The germline V gene encodes CDR1 SEHNR and CDR2 FQNEAQ (reference sequence). The CDR3 consists of 16 residues. V was pared by 2 bases and J by 4 bases, with 12 bases between. For the CDR3, the DNA is TGTGCCAGCAGCTTAAGGGAGGCAGGAGGGGCCAACGTCCTGACTTTC. Its translation: CASSLREAGGANVLTF.

This clone has a handful of counts. V usage is TRBV19 and J usage is TRBJ1-6, with a weak D call TRBD1 (6 bases). Germline CDR1 is LNHDA and CDR2 is SQIVND (reference sequence). This CDR3 contains 14 residues. Trimming left V 5 bases short and J 7 bases short, with 12 bases between. CDR3: CASSQQGLNSPLHF. The CDR3, as DNA: TGTGCCAGTAGTCAGCAGGGGTTGAATTCACCCCTCCACTTT. Drawing the rest from reference TRBV19 and TRBJ1-6, the complete variable domain is DGGITQSPKYLFRKEGQNVTLSCEQNLNHDAMYWYRQDPGQGLRLIYYSQIVNDFQKGDIAEGYSVSREKKESFPLTVTSAQKNPTAFYLCASSQQGLNSPLHFGNGTRLTVT.

V and J are TRBV7-9 and TRBJ1-6; a possible D gene is TRBD1 (6 bases). This CDR3 spans 14 amino acids. CDR1 and CDR2 from the germline V gene are SEHNR and FQNEAQ (reference sequence). V was trimmed by 5 bases and J by 10 bases, leaving 15 bases between them. The chain's CDR3 is CASSPLTGRSPLHF. The CDR3 DNA reads TGTGCCAGCAGCCCTCTCACAGGGAGATCACCCCTCCACTTT.

The chain combines TRBV6-5 with TRBJ2-5; TRBD1 is a possible D gene (6 bases). Trimming shortened V by 6 bases and J by 5 bases, and 19 bases separated the two germline ends. This CDR3 spans 15 amino acids. CDR1 and CDR2 from the germline V gene are MNHEY and SVGAGI. This CDR3 reads CASSVESGDRETQYF. DNA for the CDR3: TGTGCCAGCAGCGTTGAGTCAGGGGATCGGGAGACCCAGTACTTC.

The CDR3 bases are TGTGCCAGCGGTCCCTCAACTAGCATATATTTT. This codes for CASGPSTSIYF. The rearrangement links TRBV6-5 to TRBJ1-3, with D hard to call. The CDR3 length is 11 residues. CDR1 MNHEY and CDR2 SVGAGI come from the germline V gene. V gave up 8 bases and J gave up 12 bases, with 14 bases separating them.

Worth noting for this clone: A read error may produce the germline difference seen at one junction end. The chain is built from TRBV11-2 and TRBJ1-6, with D unclear. The CDR3 spans 15 residues. In germline, CDR1 is SGHAT, CDR2 FQNNGV. CDR3 nucleotides: TGTGCCAGCAGCTTGGAGTACTCCAATAATTCACCCCTCCACTTT. As protein: CASSLEYSNNSPLHF.

V is TRBV5-8 and J is TRBJ1-5; 7 bases are a match to TRBD1. The CDR3 loop spans 15 amino acids. The V segment lost 4 bases and the J segment 0 bases; nucleotides outside the gene matches: 4. Germline lookup yields CDR1 SGHTS and CDR2 YDEGEE. The CDR3 sequence: CASSPTGYSNQPQHF. The CDR3 bases are TGTGCCAGCAGCCCGACAGGGTATAGCAATCAGCCCCAGCATTTT. Looking up the rest from reference TRBV5-8 and TRBJ1-5 gives the full variable domain: EAGVTQSPTHLIKTRGQQATLRCSPISGHTSVYWYQQALGLGLQFLLWYDEGEERNRGNFPPRFSGRQFPNYSSELNVNALELEDSALYLCASSPTGYSNQPQHFGDGTRLSIL.

V usage is TRBV6-1 and J usage is TRBJ2-7; 12 bases map to TRBD2. The germline V gene has CDR1 MNHNS and CDR2 SASEGT. V shed 4 bases and J 3 bases; nucleotides not matched to a gene: 7. The CDR3 extends over 16 amino acids. The CDR3 protein is CASSGWASGGGYEQYF. Here the CDR3 DNA reads TGTGCCAGCAGTGGCTGGGCTAGCGGGGGGGGCTACGAGCAGTACTTC.